The TCR beta chain under discussion was sequenced for a study of T cell responses to AZD1222 COVID-19 vaccine. Assay used: immunoSEQ multiplex PCR; TCRdb lists only in-frame clones, some missing. The sample shows 150,000 to 160,000 clones, 75% to 95% of them seen only once. The CDR3 is 15 amino acids. From germline, CDR1 is SGHRS and CDR2 YFSETQ. With 2 bases clipped from V and 2 bases from J, the junction kept 4 bases outside the gene matches. The TCR originated in an adult in good health. The V gene is TRBV5-1, the J gene TRBJ2-3, with 8 bases fitting TRBD2. This specimen was peripheral blood, taken on day 0 of AZD1222 vaccination. CDR3 in amino acids: CASSLSGSDTDTQYF. The CDR3 coding sequence is TGCGCCAGCAGCTTAAGCGGGAGCGACACAGATACGCAGTATTTT.